This T cell receptor beta chain was found in a study of molecular identifiers for immune sequencing clone quantification. Study findings and constraints: Spiked Jurkat TCR RNA originating from one cell could reportedly be identified amid one million naive cells.

In the sort, naive CD8 T cells were defined as CD8+CD4-CCR7+CD45RA+. This clonotype was counted a few times. Its target is not known. Germline CDR1 and CDR2: SNHLY and FYNNEI. CDR3 length equals 15 residues. After removal of 6 bases from V and 8 bases from J, the junction contained 11 bases not matched to a gene. As previously described, bulk TCR libraries were made using listed TCR primers. TCRdb used MiXCR to reprocess the PCR reads, holding one entry per CDR3 protein. The sample carries around 460,000 distinct CDR3 sequences, about a fifth recorded once. This chain uses TRBV2 with TRBJ2-1, with TRBD2 identical over 9 bases. This clonotype originated in a human donor in good health. Some libraries in this study had Jurkat cell RNA spiked in. Specimen: naive CD8+ T cells from blood, with Jurkat cell RNA spiked in. The subset is: FACS-sorted CD8+CD4-CCR7+CD45RA+ naive T cells. The CDR3 DNA reads TGTGCCAGCAGGCCTCTAGCGGGGCAACTTCATGAGCAGTTCTTC. This gives the protein CASRPLAGQLHEQFF.